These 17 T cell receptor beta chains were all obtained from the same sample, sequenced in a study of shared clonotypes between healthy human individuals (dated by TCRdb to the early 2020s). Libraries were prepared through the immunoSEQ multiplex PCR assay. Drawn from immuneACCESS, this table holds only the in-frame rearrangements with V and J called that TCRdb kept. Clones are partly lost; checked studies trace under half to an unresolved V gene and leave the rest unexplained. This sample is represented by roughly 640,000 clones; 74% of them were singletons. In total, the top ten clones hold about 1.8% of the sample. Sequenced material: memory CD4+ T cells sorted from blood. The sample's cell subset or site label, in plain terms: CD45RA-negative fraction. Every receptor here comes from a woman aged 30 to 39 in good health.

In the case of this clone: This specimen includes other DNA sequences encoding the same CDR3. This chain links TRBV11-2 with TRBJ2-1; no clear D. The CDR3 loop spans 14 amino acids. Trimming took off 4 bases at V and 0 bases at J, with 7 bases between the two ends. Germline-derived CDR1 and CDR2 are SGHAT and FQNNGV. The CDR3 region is CASSSGSSYNEQFF. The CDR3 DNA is TGTGCCAGCAGCTCGGGTAGCTCCTACAATGAGCAGTTCTTC. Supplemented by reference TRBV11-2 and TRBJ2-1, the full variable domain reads EAGVAQSPRYKIIEKRQSVAFWCNPISGHATLYWYQQILGQGPKLLIQFQNNGVVDDSQLPKDRFSAERLKGVDSTLKIQPAKLEDSAVYLCASSSGSSYNEQFFGPGTRLTVL.

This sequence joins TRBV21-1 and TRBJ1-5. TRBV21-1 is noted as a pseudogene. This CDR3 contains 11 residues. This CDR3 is CASVRGQPQHF. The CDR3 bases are TGTGCCAGCGTGAGAGGTCAGCCCCAGCATTTT.

As DNA, the CDR3 is TGTGCCAGCAGGCGTGGGGACTCGCACTACAATGAGCAGTTCTTC. As protein: CASRRGDSHYNEQFF. This rearrangement joins TRBV2 to TRBJ2-1, with D perhaps matching TRBD2 (6 bases). Looked up from germline, CDR1 is SNHLY and CDR2 is FYNNEI. V shed 6 bases and J shed 3 bases, with 15 bases lying between them. This CDR3 is 15 amino acids long.

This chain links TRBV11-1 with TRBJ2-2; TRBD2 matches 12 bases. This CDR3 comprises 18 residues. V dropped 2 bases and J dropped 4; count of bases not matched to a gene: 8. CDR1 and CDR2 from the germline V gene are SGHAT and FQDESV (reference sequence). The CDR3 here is CASSLTLAGGGVTGELFF. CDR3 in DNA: TGTGCCAGCAGCTTAACACTAGCGGGAGGAGGCGTCACCGGGGAGCTGTTTTTT.

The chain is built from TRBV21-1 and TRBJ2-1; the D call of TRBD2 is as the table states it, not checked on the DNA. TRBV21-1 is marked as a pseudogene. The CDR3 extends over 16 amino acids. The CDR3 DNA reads TGTGCCAGCAGCTCCCAACTAGCGGGAGAGTCCAATGAGCAGTTCTTC. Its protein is CASSSQLAGESNEQFF.

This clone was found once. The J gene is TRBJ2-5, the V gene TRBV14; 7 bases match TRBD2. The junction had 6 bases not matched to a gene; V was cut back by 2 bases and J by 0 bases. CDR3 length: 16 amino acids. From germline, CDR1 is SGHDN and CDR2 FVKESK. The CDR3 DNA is TGTGCCAGCAGCCAAACGGGAGGATCGTACCAAGAGACCCAGTACTTC. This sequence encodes CASSQTGGSYQETQYF.

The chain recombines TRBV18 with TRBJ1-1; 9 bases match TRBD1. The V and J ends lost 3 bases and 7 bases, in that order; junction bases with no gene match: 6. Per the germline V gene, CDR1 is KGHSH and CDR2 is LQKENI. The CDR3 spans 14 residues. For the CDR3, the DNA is TGTGCCAGCTCACCGGAGGGACAGGGTATTGAAGCTTTCTTT. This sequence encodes CASSPEGQGIEAFF.

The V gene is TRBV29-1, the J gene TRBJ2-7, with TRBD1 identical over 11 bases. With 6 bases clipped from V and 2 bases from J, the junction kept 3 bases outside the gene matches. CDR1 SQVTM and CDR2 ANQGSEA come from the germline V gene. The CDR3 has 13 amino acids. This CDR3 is CSVRDRGTYEQYF. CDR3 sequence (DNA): TGCAGCGTCCGGGACAGGGGGACCTACGAGCAGTACTTC.

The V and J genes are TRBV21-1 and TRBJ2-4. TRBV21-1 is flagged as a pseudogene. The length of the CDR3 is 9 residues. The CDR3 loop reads CASPNIQYF. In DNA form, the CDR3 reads TGTGCCAGTCCAAACATTCAGTACTTC.

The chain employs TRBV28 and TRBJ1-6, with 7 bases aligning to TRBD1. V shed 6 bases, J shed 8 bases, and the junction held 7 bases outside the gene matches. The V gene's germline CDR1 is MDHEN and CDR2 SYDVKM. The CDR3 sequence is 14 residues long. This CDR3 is CASSHDRDDSPLHF. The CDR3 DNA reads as TGTGCCAGCAGCCATGACAGGGACGATTCACCCCTCCACTTT.

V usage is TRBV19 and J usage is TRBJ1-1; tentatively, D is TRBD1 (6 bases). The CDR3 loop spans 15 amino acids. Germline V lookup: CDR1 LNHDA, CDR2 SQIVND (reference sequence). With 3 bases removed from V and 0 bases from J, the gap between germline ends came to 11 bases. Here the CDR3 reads CASSMGASMNTEAFF. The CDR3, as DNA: TGTGCCAGTAGTATGGGGGCCAGTATGAACACTGAAGCTTTCTTT.

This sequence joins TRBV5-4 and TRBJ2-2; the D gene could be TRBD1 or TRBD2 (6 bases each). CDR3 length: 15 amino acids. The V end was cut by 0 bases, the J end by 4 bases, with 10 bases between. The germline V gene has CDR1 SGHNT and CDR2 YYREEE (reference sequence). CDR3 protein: CASSLGGAGTGELFF. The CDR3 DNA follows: TGTGCCAGCAGCTTGGGGGGGGCCGGCACCGGGGAGCTGTTTTTT.

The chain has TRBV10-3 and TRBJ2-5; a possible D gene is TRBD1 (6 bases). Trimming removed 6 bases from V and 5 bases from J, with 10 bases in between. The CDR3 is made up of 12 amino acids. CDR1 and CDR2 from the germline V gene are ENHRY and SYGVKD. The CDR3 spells CAISLRGETQYF. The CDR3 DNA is TGTGCCATCAGCCTTAGGGGGGAGACCCAGTACTTC.

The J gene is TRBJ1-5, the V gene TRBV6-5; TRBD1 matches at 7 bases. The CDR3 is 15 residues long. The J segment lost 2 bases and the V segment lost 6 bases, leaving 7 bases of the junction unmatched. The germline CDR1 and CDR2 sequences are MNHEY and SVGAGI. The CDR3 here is CASRQYRGGNQPQHF. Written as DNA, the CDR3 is TGTGCCAGCAGACAATACAGGGGTGGCAATCAGCCCCAGCATTTT.

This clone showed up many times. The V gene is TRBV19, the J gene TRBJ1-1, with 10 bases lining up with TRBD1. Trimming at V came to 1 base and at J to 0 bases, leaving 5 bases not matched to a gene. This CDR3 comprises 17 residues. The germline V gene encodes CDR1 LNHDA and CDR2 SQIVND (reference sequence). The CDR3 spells CASSIATGQGVNTEAFF. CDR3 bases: TGTGCCAGTAGTATAGCCACAGGACAGGGGGTGAACACTGAAGCTTTCTTT.

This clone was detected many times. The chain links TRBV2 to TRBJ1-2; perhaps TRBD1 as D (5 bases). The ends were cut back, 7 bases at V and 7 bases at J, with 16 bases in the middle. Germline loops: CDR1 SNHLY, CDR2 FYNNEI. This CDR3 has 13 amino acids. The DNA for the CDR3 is TGTGCCAGCACCCCGGATGGGGGTACTGGCTACACCTTC. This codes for CASTPDGGTGYTF. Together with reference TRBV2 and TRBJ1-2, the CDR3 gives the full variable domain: EPEVTQTPSHQVTQMGQEVILRCVPISNHLYFYWYRQILGQKVEFLVSFYNNEISEKSEIFDDQFSVERPDGSNFTLKIRSTKLEDSAMYFCASTPDGGTGYTFGSGTRLTVV.

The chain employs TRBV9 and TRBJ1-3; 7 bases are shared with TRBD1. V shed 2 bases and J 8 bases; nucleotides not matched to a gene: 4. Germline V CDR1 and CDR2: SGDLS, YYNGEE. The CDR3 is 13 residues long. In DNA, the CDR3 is TGTGCCAGCAGCGTGACAGGGCGGGACACCATATATTTT. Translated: CASSVTGRDTIYF.